This T cell receptor (beta chain) was captured in a study of T cell responses to AZD1222 COVID-19 vaccine. Background on the study: Pooled samples include second doses given at about 4 or 12 weeks. Study results and caveats: Repertoires were collected only later (after the peak T cell response had occurred). White British donors predominated, females outnumbered males, and clonal diversity was possibly underestimated. Within unmutated variant regions lay the reported targets of nearly half of spike-specific TCRs.

Produced via immunoSEQ multiplex PCR; TCRdb's table is partial and in-frame only. The sample lists around 99,000 clones; around 90% were seen once. About this clone: What it binds is unknown.

The source of this sequence is an adult in good health. Sample: peripheral blood, taken on day 0 of AZD1222 vaccination.

CDR3 bases: TGTGCCAGCAGTTACTCGAGACCTGCCTCCTGGACGCAGTATTTT. Translation: CASSYSRPASWTQYF. The chain employs TRBV6-2 or TRBV6-3 and TRBJ2-3; D is uncertain. Trimming took 0 bases from V and 9 from J, leaving 16 bases between them. This CDR3 region has 15 residues. CDR1 and CDR2 from the germline V gene are MNHEY and SVGEGT.